This T cell receptor (beta chain) was retrieved from a study of brain T cells in children with intractable seizures. The time point denotes: blood from clinic visit 5 months post-surgery; TSC patient then seizure free. The sequenced cases were selected for having the highest brain T cell transcript signatures. Before surgery, patients took at least one anti-epileptic drug. Assay used: immunoSEQ multiplex PCR; TCRdb lists only in-frame clones, some missing. This sample has 340,000 or so clones, with over 85% found just once. As for this clone: The antigen remains undetermined.

Study observations and caveats: Pre-surgery blood may have been undersampled, hiding some clones.

Germline V gives CDR1 SNHLY, CDR2 FYNNEI. The CDR3 loop spans 13 amino acids. V lost 7 bases, J lost 4 bases, and 0 bases stayed unmatched. The chain carries TRBV2 and TRBJ2-2; TRBD2 agrees at 10 bases. The specimen comprised peripheral blood, sampled 4 to 5 months after surgery. This receptor was identified in a boy in the first two years of life with tuberous sclerosis and intractable seizures. The CDR3 reads CASTSGGTGELFF. DNA of the CDR3: TGTGCCAGCACTAGCGGGGGCACCGGGGAGCTGTTTTTT.